These 17 T cell receptor beta chains were sequenced from one sample in a study of cytomegalovirus exposure and HLA in healthy donors. It was with 60 Vbeta and 13 Jbeta primers that the PCR ran. Generated by immunoSEQ multiplex PCR, the TCRdb table keeps only in-frame clones and is missing some. The sample comprises 85,000 to 130,000 clones, roughly 75% of which are singletons, and approximately 2% rests with the top ten. The sequenced material came from PBMCs. Receptors originate from a woman between 40 and 50 years old in good health and CMV-seronegative.

The chain joins TRBV19 to TRBJ2-1; maybe TRBD2 (6 bases). Trimming cost V 2 bases and J 5 bases, with 10 bases left between them. CDR3 length: 14 residues. CDR1 is LNHDA and CDR2 is SQIVND in the germline V gene (reference sequence). The CDR3 here is CASSISGLNNEQFF. DNA of the CDR3: TGTGCCAGTAGTATATCGGGACTCAACAATGAGCAGTTCTTC.

CDR3 loop: CASRSPGHVRYF. CDR3 DNA sequence: TGTGCCAGTAGATCACCGGGTCACGTTCGGTACTTC. V gene TRBV19 combines with J gene TRBJ2-7; D unresolved. The germline gives CDR1 LNHDA, CDR2 SQIVND (reference sequence). This CDR3 has 12 amino acids. Trimming took 6 bases from V and 12 from J, leaving 18 bases between them.

The chain uses TRBV5-1 and TRBJ1-3; 10 positions agree with TRBD1. Per germline, CDR1 SGHRS and CDR2 YFSETQ. CDR3 length: 15 amino acids. The V and J ends lost 4 bases and 2 bases, in that order; junction bases with no gene match: 3. The CDR3 DNA follows: TGCGCCAGCAGCCGACAGGGGGCACCTGGAAACACCATATATTTT. It codes for CASSRQGAPGNTIYF.

The chain couples TRBV13 to TRBJ2-7; 9 bases are a match to TRBD2. Germline values: CDR1 PRHDT, CDR2 FYEKMQ (reference sequence). The CDR3 contains 14 residues. V lost 6 bases to trimming and J lost 1 base; unmatched junction nucleotides: 4. The CDR3 spells CASRLAGRSYEQYF. The CDR3 DNA reads TGTGCCAGCAGACTAGCGGGTAGATCCTACGAGCAGTACTTC.

With regard to this clone: Other DNA sequences from this sample encode an identical CDR3 as well. This rearrangement joins TRBV25-1 to TRBJ1-2; 7 bases agree with TRBD1. With V trimmed by 5 bases and J by 6 bases, 18 bases remained unmatched. This CDR3 contains 17 residues. Germline assignment: CDR1 MGHDK and CDR2 SYGVNS. The CDR3 here is CASSPPRPQGLADGYTF. DNA of the CDR3: TGTGCCAGCAGTCCCCCCAGGCCACAGGGGTTAGCAGATGGCTACACCTTC.

V and J are TRBV4-3 and TRBJ1-3; no reliable D call. CDR1 is LGHNA, CDR2 YSLEER, per germline. The CDR3 is made up of 12 amino acids. V lost 1 base and J lost 8, with 6 bases in between. CDR3 in DNA: TGCGCCAGCAGCCAAGCCGGGGACACCATATATTTT. Amino acid sequence: CASSQAGDTIYF.

This chain's CDR3 is CASSPAGRYGYTF. CDR3 sequence (DNA): TGTGCCAGCTCACCAGCGGGGCGCTATGGCTACACCTTC. The V gene is TRBV18, the J gene TRBJ1-2; D is possibly TRBD1 (5 bases). V was trimmed by 2 bases and J by 4 bases, leaving 8 bases between them. The CDR3 is 13 amino acids. Germline CDR1 and CDR2: KGHSH and LQKENI.

In regard to this clone: Relative to the germline gene, one junction end is altered; a read error may explain this. V gene TRBV7-9 combines with J gene TRBJ2-7; maybe TRBD2 (5 bases). Germline assignment: CDR1 SEHNR and CDR2 FQNEAQ (reference sequence). This CDR3 comprises 12 residues. CDR3 region: CSSSFTSYEQYF. CDR3 bases: TGTTCCAGCAGCTTCACTAGCTACGAGCAGTACTTC.

The chain uses TRBV11-2 and TRBJ2-1, with 10 bases aligning to TRBD2. After removal of 1 base from V and 10 bases from J, the junction contained 4 bases not matched to a gene. CDR3 size: 14 residues. CDR1 is SGHAT and CDR2 is FQNNGV in the germline V gene. CDR3 bases: TGTGCCAGCAGCTTAGTACTAGCGGGAAGGGAGCAGTTCTTC. Its translation: CASSLVLAGREQFF.

The genes are TRBV4-2 and TRBJ2-3; D ambiguous. Trimming removed 6 bases from V and 4 bases from J, with 8 bases in between. CDR3 length: 12 amino acids. Germline V CDR1 and CDR2: LGHNA, YNFKEQ. The CDR3 DNA reads TGTGCCAGCAGGGCGGTAGCAGATACGCAGTATTTT. It encodes CASRAVADTQYF.

The chain links TRBV15 to TRBJ2-6, with TRBD1 matching 8 bases. After removal of 0 bases from V and 4 bases from J, the junction contained 8 bases not matched to a gene. This CDR3 contains 18 residues. Per germline, CDR1 LNHNV and CDR2 YYDKDF (reference sequence). This chain's CDR3 is CATSREKGRGRGANVLTF. Written as DNA, the CDR3 is TGTGCCACCAGCAGAGAGAAAGGCAGGGGGCGCGGGGCCAACGTCCTGACTTTC.

The rearrangement uses TRBV5-1 and TRBJ2-7; perhaps TRBD1 as D (6 bases). CDR1 SGHRS and CDR2 YFSETQ come from the germline V gene. V was trimmed by 7 bases and J by 4 bases, leaving 12 bases between them. This CDR3 comprises 12 residues. This CDR3 is CASGNQGYEQYF. The CDR3 nucleotides read TGCGCCAGCGGGAACCAGGGGTACGAGCAGTACTTC.

CDR3 region: CASSLISGYEQYF. The CDR3, as DNA: TGTGCCAGCAGCTTAATCTCCGGCTACGAGCAGTACTTC. The rearrangement joins TRBV7-2 to TRBJ2-7; D not certain. Germline CDR1 and CDR2: SGHTA and FQGNSA. This CDR3 spans 13 amino acids. V was pared by 2 bases and J by 3 bases, with 8 bases between.

The rearrangement joins TRBV12-5 to TRBJ1-2; TRBD1 might be the D (5 bases). This CDR3 is built from 13 residues. The V and J ends lost 2 bases and 8 bases respectively, with 12 bases between them. Germline V gene data show CDR1 as LGHNT and CDR2 as FRNRAP. Here the CDR3 reads CASGLNGGGGYTF. The CDR3 DNA sequence: TGTGCTAGTGGTTTGAACGGGGGAGGAGGCTACACCTTC.

This clone has a handful of counts. The V gene is TRBV7-2, the J gene TRBJ2-1, with D uncertain. Trimming cost V 1 base and J 2 bases, with 6 bases left between them. The CDR3 totals 14 residues. Germline CDR1 is SGHTA and CDR2 is FQGNSA. The CDR3 reads CASSLDPTYNEQFF. The CDR3 coding sequence is TGTGCCAGCAGCTTAGATCCTACCTACAATGAGCAGTTCTTC.

In this sample, this clone turned up once. This chain uses TRBV6-5 with TRBJ2-7; 7 positions agree with TRBD1. Per the germline V gene, CDR1 is MNHEY and CDR2 is SVGAGI. The CDR3 totals 15 residues. J gave up 2 bases and V 5 bases, and 9 bases lay outside the gene matches. The CDR3 sequence is CASSPSGTETYEQYF. CDR3 in DNA: TGTGCCAGCAGTCCGTCCGGGACAGAAACCTACGAGCAGTACTTC.

The genes are TRBV5-1 and TRBJ1-5, with unresolved D. The CDR3 sequence is 13 residues long. Per germline, CDR1 SGHRS and CDR2 YFSETQ. Trimming cost V 4 bases and J 4 bases, with 9 bases left between them. As DNA, the CDR3 is TGCGCCAGCAGCCGAGGGTTTAATCAGCCCCAGCATTTT. It specifies CASSRGFNQPQHF.